What follows are 18 T cell receptor beta chains derived from one specimen sequenced in a study of T cells in Graves' hyperthyroidism and ophthalmopathy. Amplified TCR beta CDR3 regions came from RNA transcripts. Carried out on the TCR CDR3, a first-round RT-PCR used the HTBI primer set. TCRdb independently ran MiXCR on the multiplex PCR reads; one entry per CDR3 protein. The table includes 400,000 to 600,000 distinct CDR3 sequences, 15% to 20% detected once. Sequencing used blood. The source of these receptors is a woman aged 25 to 39 with Graves' ophthalmopathy.

This clonotype was counted a few times. The genes are TRBV11-2 and TRBJ2-4; 13 bases are a match to TRBD2. The CDR3 is 17 amino acids. Germline CDR1 and CDR2: SGHAT and FQNNGV. V lost 7 bases and J lost 3; bases outside the gene matches: 9. The CDR3 bases are TGTGCCAGCACCGGACTAGCGGGAGTAAAGAGCAAAAACATTCAGTACTTC. Amino acid sequence: CASTGLAGVKSKNIQYF.

This sequence joins TRBV6-5 and TRBJ2-5, with 8 bases matching TRBD2. V shed 4 bases and J 4 bases; nucleotides not matched to a gene: 11. Germline-derived CDR1 and CDR2 are MNHEY and SVGAGI. The CDR3 is 16 amino acids. CDR3 DNA: TGTGCCAGCAGTTCCCCCAGGACTAGCAGGCGAGAGACCCAGTACTTC. It specifies CASSSPRTSRRETQYF.

This clonotype was detected only once. This chain connects TRBV19 to TRBJ1-1; 7 nucleotides line up with TRBD1. Trimming took 1 base from V and 1 from J; bases not matched to a gene: 9. The germline V gene encodes CDR1 LNHDA and CDR2 SQIVND (reference sequence). This CDR3 is built from 17 residues. CDR3 in amino acids: CASSIARQGWGNTEAFF. The CDR3 DNA reads TGTGCCAGTAGTATAGCCCGACAGGGCTGGGGGAACACTGAAGCTTTCTTT.

This clonotype appeared many times. The chain has TRBV5-1 and TRBJ2-5; 8 bases are shared with TRBD1. The CDR3 loop spans 14 amino acids. Trimming cost V 0 bases and J 3 bases; bases outside gene matches: 1. In germline, CDR1 is SGHRS, CDR2 YFSETQ. In nucleotides, the CDR3 is TGCGCCAGCAGCTTGGTACAGGGGGAAGAGACCCAGTACTTC. It encodes CASSLVQGEETQYF. The full variable domain, rest sourced from reference TRBV5-1 and TRBJ2-5, is KAGVTQTPRYLIKTRGQQVTLSCSPISGHRSVSWYQQTPGQGLQFLFEYFSETQRNKGNFPGRFSGRQFSNSRSEMNVSTLELGDSALYLCASSLVQGEETQYFGPGTRLLVL.

This sequence joins TRBV4-3 and TRBJ2-7; no reliable D call. Germline assignment: CDR1 LGHNA and CDR2 YSLEER. There are 16 residues in the CDR3. Trimming pared 1 base from V and 2 bases from J, leaving 15 bases between. CDR3: CASSQVLKFATYEQYF. For the CDR3, the DNA is TGCGCCAGCAGCCAAGTGCTGAAGTTCGCCACCTACGAGCAGTACTTC.

This clonotype was observed at least ten times. The chain recombines TRBV5-1 with TRBJ2-2; D remains ambiguous. The V end was cut by 4 bases, the J end by 0 bases, with 10 bases between. Germline loops: CDR1 SGHRS, CDR2 YFSETQ. The CDR3 totals 15 residues. The DNA for the CDR3 is TGCGCCAGCAGCCTGCTAAGAGCGAACACCGGGGAGCTGTTTTTT. It translates to CASSLLRANTGELFF.

This clonotype was recorded many times. This chain links TRBV27 with TRBJ1-6, with no clear D. The CDR3 spans 13 residues. Trimming pared 9 bases from V and 10 bases from J, leaving 16 bases between. Germline CDR1 reads MNHEY; CDR2 reads SMNVEV (reference sequence). CDR3 sequence: CASHQEAYSPLHF. Here the CDR3 DNA reads TGTGCCAGTCATCAGGAAGCCTACTCACCCCTCCACTTT.

This clonotype was counted many times. The rearrangement uses TRBV12-3 or TRBV12-4 and TRBJ2-1, with 12 bases matching TRBD2. The CDR3 length is 17 residues. Trimming took 1 base from V and 4 from J; bases not matched to a gene: 5. For the CDR3, the DNA is TGTGCCAGCAGTTTAGGGGCTAGCGGGAGGGCATACAATGAGCAGTTCTTC. It specifies CASSLGASGRAYNEQFF.

This clonotype was found many times. V is TRBV5-1 and J is TRBJ2-1; D is uncertain. Trimming cost V 0 bases and J 1 base, with 8 bases left between them. This CDR3 has 15 amino acids. Germline values: CDR1 SGHRS, CDR2 YFSETQ. The CDR3 is CASSLAAVSYNEQFF. In DNA form, the CDR3 reads TGCGCCAGCAGCTTGGCGGCGGTTTCCTACAATGAGCAGTTCTTC.

The chain is built from TRBV7-6 and TRBJ2-3; tentative D call: TRBD2 (6 bases). There are 15 residues in the CDR3. CDR1 is SGHVS, CDR2 FNYEAQ, per germline. The V gene lost 5 bases and the J gene lost 4 bases, with 16 bases spanning the gap. The CDR3 spells CASSLRIGSPDTQYF. The CDR3 DNA is TGTGCCAGCAGCCTAAGGATCGGGAGTCCAGATACGCAGTATTTT.

The table lists this clonotype with many counts. The V gene is TRBV6-2 or TRBV6-3, the J gene TRBJ2-3, with D possibly matching TRBD2 (6 bases). CDR1 is MNHEY and CDR2 is SVGEGT in the germline V gene. Trimming left V 3 bases short and J 2 bases short, with 27 bases between. The length of the CDR3 is 20 residues. The CDR3 here is CASSYSPYRSLGGTTDTQYF. DNA of the CDR3: TGTGCCAGCAGTTATAGCCCGTACAGGAGCCTTGGCGGGACCACAGATACGCAGTATTTT.

This clonotype was recorded many times. The genes are TRBV20-1 and TRBJ2-1; D remains unclear. The CDR3 length is 13 residues. Germline values: CDR1 DFQATT, CDR2 SNEGSKA (reference sequence). V lost 3 bases to trimming and J lost 1 base, with 7 bases between them. The CDR3 loop is CSASDKSYNEQFF. The DNA of the CDR3 is TGCAGTGCTAGCGACAAATCCTACAATGAGCAGTTCTTC.

This clonotype was counted at least ten times. The chain employs TRBV28 and TRBJ2-1, with D unclear. V lost 5 bases to trimming and J lost 8 bases, with 19 bases between them. The CDR3 totals 15 residues. Germline values: CDR1 MDHEN, CDR2 SYDVKM. The CDR3: CASSDGFRRFYEQFF. DNA for the CDR3: TGTGCCAGCAGTGACGGTTTCCGTAGGTTCTATGAGCAGTTCTTC.

Many counts were recorded for this clonotype. The rearrangement uses TRBV11-2 and TRBJ2-7; the D gene could be TRBD1 or TRBD2 (5 bases each). V lost 6 bases, J lost 1 base, and 16 bases lay in between. Germline CDR1 reads SGHAT; CDR2 reads FQNNGV. CDR3 length: 15 amino acids. The CDR3 is CASSYRTAVSYEQYF. For the CDR3, the DNA is TGTGCCAGCAGTTACAGGACTGCCGTTTCCTACGAGCAGTACTTC.

This clonotype was detected ten times or more. DNA for the CDR3: TGTGCCAGCAGCTTAGATGAGCGGGGGGCTAGCACAGATACGCAGTATTTT. Protein sequence: CASSLDERGASTDTQYF. This chain joins TRBV11-2 and TRBJ2-3; 9 bases are a match to TRBD2. Trimming removed 0 bases from V and 0 bases from J; junction bases left unmatched: 4. The CDR3 extends over 17 amino acids. Per germline, CDR1 SGHAT and CDR2 FQNNGV.

This clonotype was picked up many times. V and J are TRBV28 and TRBJ2-7, with 8 bases aligning to TRBD1. After removal of 5 bases from V and 1 base from J, the junction contained 7 bases not matched to a gene. The germline CDR1 and CDR2 sequences are MDHEN and SYDVKM. The CDR3 is 15 residues long. The CDR3 region is CASSTSRTGSYEQYF. The DNA for the CDR3 is TGTGCCAGCAGTACAAGTCGGACAGGGTCCTACGAGCAGTACTTC.

In its sample, this clonotype was seen many times. The chain links TRBV27 to TRBJ2-1; 14 bases fit TRBD2. Trimming took 8 bases from V and 5 from J; bases not matched to a gene: 11. This CDR3 comprises 17 residues. Looked up from germline, CDR1 is MNHEY and CDR2 is SMNVEV (reference sequence). The CDR3: CASPETSGRAGDNEQFF. CDR3 DNA: TGTGCCAGCCCAGAGACTAGCGGGAGGGCAGGGGACAATGAGCAGTTCTTC.

This clonotype came up many times. The chain joins TRBV18 to TRBJ2-7, with 8 bases that match TRBD1. CDR1 is KGHSH and CDR2 is LQKENI in the germline V gene. The CDR3 is made up of 16 amino acids. The V segment lost 0 bases and the J segment 3 bases; nucleotides outside the gene matches: 7. The CDR3 sequence: CASSPPVGQGLYEQYF. In nucleotides, the CDR3 is TGTGCCAGCTCACCACCGGTCGGACAGGGCCTCTACGAGCAGTACTTC.